The 20 T cell receptor beta chains given below trace back to one sample, sequenced in a study of beta chain features in type 1 diabetes. Investigators reverse transcribed all isolated RNA, so they sequenced expressed TCRB transcripts. Sequencing used immunoSEQ multiplex PCR; TCRdb keeps in-frame clones, though not all of them. The sample contains 95,000 to 150,000 clones, over 15% of which appear only once. Antigen specificity for these receptors is unknown. Study outcomes and limitations: Shorter TCRB CDR3s, moderately but significantly so, marked every one of the four CD4+ subsets in Type 1 diabetes patients.

The source material was central memory CD4+ T cells from blood. The source of these receptors is a man aged 30 to 45 with type 1 diabetes.

Judged by abundance, this clone is medium-sized (0.01 to 0.1%). This rearrangement joins TRBV5-6 to TRBJ2-5; D is possibly TRBD2 (5 bases). Trimming took off 0 bases at V and 0 bases at J, with 6 bases between the two ends. The CDR3 is 14 residues long. The V gene's germline CDR1 is SGHDT and CDR2 YYEEEE. This CDR3 reads CASSLAGYQETQYF. The DNA of the CDR3 is TGTGCCAGCAGCTTGGCGGGGTACCAAGAGACCCAGTACTTC.

Only a few counts were recorded for this clone. The rearrangement uses TRBV19 and TRBJ2-7; TRBD2 matches 9 bases. There are 14 residues in the CDR3. Trimming at V came to 5 bases and at J to 4 bases, leaving 6 bases not matched to a gene. Germline loops: CDR1 LNHDA, CDR2 SQIVND (reference sequence). The CDR3 reads CASSEVAGVYEQYF. In DNA, the CDR3 is TGTGCCAGTAGTGAAGTAGCGGGGGTTTACGAGCAGTACTTC.

The rearrangement links TRBV6-6 to TRBJ2-7; 7 bases agree with TRBD1. This CDR3 region has 15 residues. With V trimmed by 5 bases and J by 3 bases, 10 bases remained unmatched. Germline CDR1 and CDR2: MNHNY and SVGAGI (reference sequence). CDR3 DNA: TGTGCCAGCAGTGTTTTAGTGGGACAGTTCTACGAGCAGTACTTC. Residues: CASSVLVGQFYEQYF.

This clone has a count of ten or more. The V gene is TRBV25-1, the J gene TRBJ2-7; 11 bases fit TRBD2. The V gene end was trimmed by 6 bases and the J gene end by 0 bases; junction bases not matched to a gene: 4. The CDR3 contains 15 residues. CDR1 MGHDK and CDR2 SYGVNS come from the germline V gene. The CDR3 region is CASRTGTSGSYEQYF. The CDR3 DNA follows: TGTGCCAGCAGGACCGGGACTAGCGGCTCCTACGAGCAGTACTTC.

This clone was observed a handful of times. Here the CDR3 reads CASSIVGNSNQPQHF. In DNA, the CDR3 is TGTGCCAGTAGTATAGTCGGGAATAGCAATCAGCCCCAGCATTTT. This chain uses TRBV19 with TRBJ1-5; D gene ambiguous. The CDR3 runs 15 residues. Between the trimmed V and J ends, which lost 1 base and 0 bases, there was a span of 7 bases. Looked up from germline, CDR1 is LNHDA and CDR2 is SQIVND (reference sequence). The variable domain in full, completed from reference TRBV19 and TRBJ1-5, reads DGGITQSPKYLFRKEGQNVTLSCEQNLNHDAMYWYRQDPGQGLRLIYYSQIVNDFQKGDIAEGYSVSREKKESFPLTVTSAQKNPTAFYLCASSIVGNSNQPQHFGDGTRLSIL.

This clone was detected a few times. V and J are TRBV6-1 and TRBJ1-2, with 9 bases that match TRBD1. The CDR3 is 21 amino acids. V lost 2 bases and J lost 5; bases outside the gene matches: 24. Germline V gene lookup returns CDR1 MNHNS and CDR2 SASEGT. CDR3 amino acids: CASSESTDGSSRGTGTYGYTF. CDR3 nucleotides: TGTGCCAGCAGTGAATCGACGGACGGGAGTTCACGGGGGACAGGGACATATGGCTACACCTTC.

This chain connects TRBV4-3 to TRBJ2-6, with no clear D. Trimming pared 1 base from V and 2 bases from J, leaving 12 bases between. This CDR3 has 17 residues. The germline V gene has CDR1 LGHNA and CDR2 YSLEER. The CDR3 sequence: CASSQADRLPGANVLTF. The CDR3 region has the DNA TGCGCCAGCAGCCAAGCTGACCGTCTCCCTGGGGCCAACGTCCTGACTTTC.

A word on this clone: The sample carries other DNA sequences with the same CDR3. The chain joins TRBV27 to TRBJ1-6, with TRBD1 matching over 9 bases. The CDR3 has 15 amino acids. The germline CDR1 and CDR2 sequences are MNHEY and SMNVEV (reference sequence). Unmatched junction bases numbered 3, after V lost 3 bases and J lost 6 bases. CDR3 region: CASSFLGQGNSPLHF. Here the CDR3 DNA reads TGTGCCAGCAGTTTCCTGGGACAGGGTAATTCACCCCTCCACTTT.

This clone was observed a few times. This sequence joins TRBV4-3 and TRBJ2-3; 8 bases are a match to TRBD1. The CDR3 is 16 residues long. Trimming at V came to 0 bases and at J to 5 bases, leaving 7 bases not matched to a gene. The V gene's germline CDR1 is LGHNA and CDR2 YSLEER. The CDR3: CASSQDVRGPLDTQYF. The CDR3 nucleotides are TGCGCCAGCAGCCAAGATGTCAGGGGGCCGTTAGATACGCAGTATTTT.

V usage is TRBV7-6 and J usage is TRBJ2-7; D perhaps matches TRBD1 (6 bases). The CDR3 spans 13 residues. V lost 7 bases to trimming and J lost 1 base, with 11 bases between them. Per the germline V gene, CDR1 is SGHVS and CDR2 is FNYEAQ. In DNA form, the CDR3 reads TGTGCCAGCAACGAAGGGGGATCCTACGAGCAGTACTTC. Translation: CASNEGGSYEQYF.

The J gene is TRBJ1-5, the V gene TRBV6-5; no definite D call. Trimming took 2 bases from V and 9 from J, leaving 11 bases between them. Germline lookup yields CDR1 MNHEY and CDR2 SVGAGI. CDR3 size: 13 residues. CDR3 residues: CASSYTEGRPQHF. The CDR3 coding sequence is TGTGCCAGCAGTTACACAGAAGGGCGGCCCCAGCATTTT.

The sample holds many counts of this clone. The chain couples TRBV7-2 to TRBJ1-2, with 7 bases fitting TRBD1. There are 13 residues in the CDR3. The germline gives CDR1 SGHTA, CDR2 FQGNSA. After removal of 5 bases from V and 8 bases from J, the junction contained 8 bases not matched to a gene. The CDR3 loop reads CASSRGQEDGYTF. As DNA, the CDR3 is TGTGCCAGCAGCCGAGGACAGGAAGACGGCTACACCTTC.

This rearrangement joins TRBV19 to TRBJ2-2, with 10 bases identical to TRBD1. Per the germline V gene, CDR1 is LNHDA and CDR2 is SQIVND (reference sequence). The CDR3 extends over 17 amino acids. Trimming took 6 bases from V and 0 from J; bases not matched to a gene: 7. The CDR3 sequence: CASSLRTGGSNTGELFF. For the CDR3, the DNA is TGTGCCAGTAGCCTCCGGACAGGGGGTTCGAACACCGGGGAGCTGTTTTTT.

The rearrangement links TRBV6-5 to TRBJ2-7; D perhaps matches TRBD1 (5 bases). Trimming stripped 6 bases from V and 2 bases from J, with 11 bases between. From germline, CDR1 is MNHEY and CDR2 SVGAGI. This CDR3 comprises 13 residues. The CDR3 DNA reads TGTGCCAGCAGCCCAAGGGGTACCTACGAGCAGTACTTC. This gives the protein CASSPRGTYEQYF.

This clone was counted a few times. The gene calls are TRBV18 and TRBJ1-5; D gene unclear. Germline CDR1 KGHSH, CDR2 LQKENI. CDR3 length equals 13 residues. The V and J ends lost 3 bases and 6 bases respectively, with 9 bases between them. CDR3 region: CASSPGTGQPQHF. The CDR3 nucleotides read TGTGCCAGCTCACCCGGCACGGGTCAGCCCCAGCATTTT. The variable domain in full, completed from reference TRBV18 and TRBJ1-5, reads NAGVMQNPRHLVRRRGQEARLRCSPMKGHSHVYWYRQLPEEGLKFMVYLQKENIIDESGMPKERFSAEFPKEGPSILRIQQVVRGDSAAYFCASSPGTGQPQHFGDGTRLSIL.

The chain links TRBV29-1 to TRBJ1-4; D gene unclear. Trimming removed 4 bases at V and 5 bases at J, with 8 bases between. The CDR3 runs 12 residues. Germline V gene sequence: CDR1 SQVTM, CDR2 ANQGSEA. Here the CDR3 DNA reads TGCAGCGTTGTGGGTAGAAATGAAAAACTGTTTTTT. It translates to CSVVGRNEKLFF.

This clone was picked up a small number of times. A junction boundary mismatches the germline segment, possibly from a read error. The chain uses TRBV28 and TRBJ2-7; either TRBD1 or TRBD2 may fit D (5 bases each). The CDR3 spans 13 residues. CDR1 is MDHEN and CDR2 is SYDVKM in the germline V gene. The CDR3 sequence is CASSLFVTGRGDF. As DNA, the CDR3 is TGTGCCAGCAGTTTATTCGTGACGGGACGTGGGGACTTC.

Ten or more counts support this clone. The CDR3, as DNA: TGTGCCAGCAGCCCGCCCCTGAGGCAGAACAACGGAGATACGCAGTATTTT. Protein product: CASSPPLRQNNGDTQYF. The chain combines TRBV9 with TRBJ2-3; no clear D. V dropped 4 bases and J dropped 5 bases, with 23 bases sitting between them. Germline CDR1 SGDLS, CDR2 YYNGEE. This CDR3 region has 17 residues.

CDR3 loop: CASSRTAKNIQYF. The CDR3 DNA follows: TGTGCCAGCAGTCGGACAGCCAAAAACATTCAGTACTTC. V and J are TRBV28 and TRBJ2-4, with unresolved D. Germline V gene data show CDR1 as MDHEN and CDR2 as SYDVKM. Trimming left V 5 bases short and J 0 bases short, with 5 bases between. The CDR3 runs 13 residues.

The chain links TRBV9 to TRBJ1-5, with TRBD1 as a possible D gene (6 bases). V lost 0 bases, J lost 7 bases, and 14 bases lay in between. CDR1 and CDR2 from the germline V gene are SGDLS and YYNGEE. This CDR3 has 15 amino acids. The chain's CDR3 is CASSVGGAGGQPQHF. CDR3 bases: TGTGCCAGCAGCGTAGGGGGGGCAGGAGGACAGCCCCAGCATTTT.